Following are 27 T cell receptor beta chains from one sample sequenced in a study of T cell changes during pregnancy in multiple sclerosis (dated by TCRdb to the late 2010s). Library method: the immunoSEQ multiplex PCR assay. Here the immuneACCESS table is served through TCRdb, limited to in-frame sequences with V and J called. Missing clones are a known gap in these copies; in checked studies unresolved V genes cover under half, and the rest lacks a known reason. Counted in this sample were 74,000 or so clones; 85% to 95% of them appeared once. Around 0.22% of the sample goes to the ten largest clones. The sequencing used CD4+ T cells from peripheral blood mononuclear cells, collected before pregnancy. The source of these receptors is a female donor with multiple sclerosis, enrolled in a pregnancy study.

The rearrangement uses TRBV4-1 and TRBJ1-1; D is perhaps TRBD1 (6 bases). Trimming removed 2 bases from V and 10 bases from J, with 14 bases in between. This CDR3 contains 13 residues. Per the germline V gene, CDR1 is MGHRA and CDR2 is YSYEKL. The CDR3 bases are TGCGCCAGCAGCCAAATCCCAGGGGAAGGAGCTTTCTTT. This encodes CASSQIPGEGAFF.

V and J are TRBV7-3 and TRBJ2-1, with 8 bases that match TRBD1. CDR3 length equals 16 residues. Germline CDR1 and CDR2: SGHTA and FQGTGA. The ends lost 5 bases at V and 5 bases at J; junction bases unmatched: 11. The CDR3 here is CASSPQGGWGNNEQFF. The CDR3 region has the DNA TGTGCCAGCAGCCCACAGGGGGGTTGGGGAAACAATGAGCAGTTCTTC.

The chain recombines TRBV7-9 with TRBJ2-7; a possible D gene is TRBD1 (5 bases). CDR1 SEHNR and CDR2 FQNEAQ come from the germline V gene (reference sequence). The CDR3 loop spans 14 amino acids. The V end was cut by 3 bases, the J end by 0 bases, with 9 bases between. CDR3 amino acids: CASSLGHNSYEQYF. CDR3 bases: TGTGCCAGCAGCTTGGGGCATAACTCCTACGAGCAGTACTTC.

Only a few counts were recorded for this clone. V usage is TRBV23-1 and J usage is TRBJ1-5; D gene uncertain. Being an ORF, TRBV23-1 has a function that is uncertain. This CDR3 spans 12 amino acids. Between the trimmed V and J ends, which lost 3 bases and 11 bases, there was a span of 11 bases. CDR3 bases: TGCGCCAGCAGTCAGCGACCCGCGGCCCAGCATTTT. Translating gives CASSQRPAAQHF.

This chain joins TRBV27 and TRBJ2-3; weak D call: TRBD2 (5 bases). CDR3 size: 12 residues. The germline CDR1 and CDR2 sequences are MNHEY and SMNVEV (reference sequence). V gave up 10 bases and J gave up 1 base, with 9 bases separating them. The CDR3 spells CATWRGTDTQYF. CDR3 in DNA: TGTGCCACCTGGCGGGGCACAGATACGCAGTATTTT.

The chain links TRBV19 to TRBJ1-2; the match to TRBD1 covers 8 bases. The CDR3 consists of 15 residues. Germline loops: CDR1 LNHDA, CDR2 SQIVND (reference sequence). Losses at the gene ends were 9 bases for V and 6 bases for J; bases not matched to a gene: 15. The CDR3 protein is CASSTGTGPNHGYTF. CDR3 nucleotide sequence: TGTGCCAGCTCGACAGGGACAGGACCCAACCATGGCTACACCTTC.

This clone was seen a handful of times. The CDR3 here is CASSEVQGPAGYTF. In DNA, the CDR3 is TGTGCCAGCAGTGAAGTGCAGGGGCCTGCTGGCTACACCTTC. V is TRBV6-1 and J is TRBJ1-2, with D maybe TRBD1 (6 bases). Germline loops: CDR1 MNHNS, CDR2 SASEGT. This CDR3 region has 14 residues. V lost 1 base and J lost 7, with 13 bases in between.

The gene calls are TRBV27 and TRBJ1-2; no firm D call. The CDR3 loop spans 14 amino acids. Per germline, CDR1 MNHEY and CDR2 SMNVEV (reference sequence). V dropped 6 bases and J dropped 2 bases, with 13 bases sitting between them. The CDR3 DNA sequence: TGTGCCAGCAGCTACAGAGAGACAAACTATGGCTACACCTTC. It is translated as CASSYRETNYGYTF.

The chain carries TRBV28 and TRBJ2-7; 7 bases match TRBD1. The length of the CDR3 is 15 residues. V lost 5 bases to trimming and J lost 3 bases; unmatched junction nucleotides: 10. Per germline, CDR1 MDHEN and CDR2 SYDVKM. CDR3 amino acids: CASSLNWDSLYEQYF. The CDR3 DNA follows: TGTGCCAGCAGTCTAAATTGGGACAGTCTCTACGAGCAGTACTTC.

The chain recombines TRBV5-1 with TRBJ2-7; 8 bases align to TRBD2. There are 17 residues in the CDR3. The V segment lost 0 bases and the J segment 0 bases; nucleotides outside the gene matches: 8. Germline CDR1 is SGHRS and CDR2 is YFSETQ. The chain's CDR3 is CASSLGFSGVSSYEQYF. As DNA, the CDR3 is TGCGCCAGCAGCTTGGGATTTAGCGGGGTGAGCTCCTACGAGCAGTACTTC.

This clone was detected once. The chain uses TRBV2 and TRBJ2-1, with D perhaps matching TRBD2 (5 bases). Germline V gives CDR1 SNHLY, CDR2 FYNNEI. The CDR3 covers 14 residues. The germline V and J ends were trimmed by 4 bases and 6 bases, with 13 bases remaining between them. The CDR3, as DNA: TGTGCCAGCAGTGGCGTCGGACTTTCCAATGAGCAGTTCTTC. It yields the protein CASSGVGLSNEQFF.

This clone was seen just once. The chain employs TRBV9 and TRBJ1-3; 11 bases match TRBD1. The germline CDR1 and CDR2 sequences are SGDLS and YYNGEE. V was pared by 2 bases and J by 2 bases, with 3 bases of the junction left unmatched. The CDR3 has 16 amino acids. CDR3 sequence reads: CASSVDRGLAGNTIYF. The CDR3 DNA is TGTGCCAGCAGCGTGGACAGGGGGCTAGCTGGAAACACCATATATTTT.

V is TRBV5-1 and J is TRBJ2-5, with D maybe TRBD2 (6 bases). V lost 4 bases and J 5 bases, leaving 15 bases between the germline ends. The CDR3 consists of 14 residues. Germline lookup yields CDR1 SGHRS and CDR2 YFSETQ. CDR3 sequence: CASSPSAGRETQYF. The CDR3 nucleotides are TGCGCCAGCAGCCCGAGCGCAGGGAGGGAGACCCAGTACTTC.

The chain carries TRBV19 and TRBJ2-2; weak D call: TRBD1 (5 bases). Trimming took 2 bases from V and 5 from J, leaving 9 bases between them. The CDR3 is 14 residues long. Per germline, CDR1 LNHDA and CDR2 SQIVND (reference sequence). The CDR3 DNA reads TGTGCCAGTAGTATAAAAAGACAGACCGGGGAGCTGTTTTTT. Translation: CASSIKRQTGELFF.

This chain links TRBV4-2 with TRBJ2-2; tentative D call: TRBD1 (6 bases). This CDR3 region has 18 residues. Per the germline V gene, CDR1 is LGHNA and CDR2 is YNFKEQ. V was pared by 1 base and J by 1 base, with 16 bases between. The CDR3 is CASSQGIVGARNTGELFF. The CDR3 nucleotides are TGTGCCAGCAGCCAAGGAATAGTGGGGGCCAGGAACACCGGGGAGCTGTTTTTT.

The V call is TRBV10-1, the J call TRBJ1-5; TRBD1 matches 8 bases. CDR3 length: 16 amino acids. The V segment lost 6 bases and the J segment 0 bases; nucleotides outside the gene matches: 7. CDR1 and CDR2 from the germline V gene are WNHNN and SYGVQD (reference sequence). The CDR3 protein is CASRGDRRYSNQPQHF. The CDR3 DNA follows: TGCGCCAGCAGGGGGGACAGGCGCTATAGCAATCAGCCCCAGCATTTT.

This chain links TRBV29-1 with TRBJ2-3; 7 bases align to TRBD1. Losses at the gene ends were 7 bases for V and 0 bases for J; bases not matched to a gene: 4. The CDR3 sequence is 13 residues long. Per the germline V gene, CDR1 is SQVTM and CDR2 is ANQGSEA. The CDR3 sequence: CSAEGQSTDTQYF. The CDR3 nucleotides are TGCAGCGCTGAGGGACAGAGCACAGATACGCAGTATTTT.

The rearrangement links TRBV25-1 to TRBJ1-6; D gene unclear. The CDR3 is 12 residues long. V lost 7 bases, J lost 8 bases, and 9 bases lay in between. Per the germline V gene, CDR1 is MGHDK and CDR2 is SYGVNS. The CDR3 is CASNYLDSPLHF. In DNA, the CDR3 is TGTGCCAGCAATTATCTCGATTCACCCCTCCACTTT.

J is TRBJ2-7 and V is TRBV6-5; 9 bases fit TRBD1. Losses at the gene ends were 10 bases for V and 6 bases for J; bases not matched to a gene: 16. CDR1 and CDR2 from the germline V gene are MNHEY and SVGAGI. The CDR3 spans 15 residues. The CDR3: CATYAGQGHTFEQYF. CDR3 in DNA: TGTGCCACCTACGCTGGACAGGGGCATACCTTCGAGCAGTACTTC.

The DNA of the CDR3 is TGTGCCAGCAGTCTAGCGCGGGGGCGGGAGACCCAGTACTTC. It is translated as CASSLARGRETQYF. The V call is TRBV6-5, the J call TRBJ2-5, with D possibly being TRBD2 (7 bases). This CDR3 is built from 14 residues. Trimming stripped 5 bases from V and 5 bases from J, with 15 bases between. Looked up from germline, CDR1 is MNHEY and CDR2 is SVGAGI.

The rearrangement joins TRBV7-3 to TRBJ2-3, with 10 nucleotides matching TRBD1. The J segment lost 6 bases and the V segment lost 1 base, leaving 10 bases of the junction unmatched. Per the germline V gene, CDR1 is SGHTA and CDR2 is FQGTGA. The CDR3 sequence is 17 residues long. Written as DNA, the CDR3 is TGTGCCAGCAGCTTAAAGGGGGACAGGGGCTCATACGATACGCAGTATTTT. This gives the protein CASSLKGDRGSYDTQYF.

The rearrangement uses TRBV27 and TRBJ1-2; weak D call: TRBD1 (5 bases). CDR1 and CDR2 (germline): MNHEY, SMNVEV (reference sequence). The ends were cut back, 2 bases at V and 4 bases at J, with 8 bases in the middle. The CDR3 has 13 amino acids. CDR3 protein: CASSLRGSYGYTF. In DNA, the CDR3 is TGTGCCAGCAGTTTACGGGGGAGCTATGGCTACACCTTC.

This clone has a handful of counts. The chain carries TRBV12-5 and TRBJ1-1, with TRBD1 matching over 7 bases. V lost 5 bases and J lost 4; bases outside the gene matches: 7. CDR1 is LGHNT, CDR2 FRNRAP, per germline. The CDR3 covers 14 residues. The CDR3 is CASGPEGAGTEAFF. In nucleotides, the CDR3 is TGTGCTAGTGGTCCGGAGGGGGCAGGCACTGAAGCTTTCTTT.

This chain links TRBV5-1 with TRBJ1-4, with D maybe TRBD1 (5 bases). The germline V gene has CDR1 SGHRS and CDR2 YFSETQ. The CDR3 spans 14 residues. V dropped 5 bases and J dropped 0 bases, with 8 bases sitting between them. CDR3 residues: CASRTEATNEKLFF. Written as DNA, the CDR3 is TGCGCCAGCAGGACAGAAGCAACTAATGAAAAACTGTTTTTT.

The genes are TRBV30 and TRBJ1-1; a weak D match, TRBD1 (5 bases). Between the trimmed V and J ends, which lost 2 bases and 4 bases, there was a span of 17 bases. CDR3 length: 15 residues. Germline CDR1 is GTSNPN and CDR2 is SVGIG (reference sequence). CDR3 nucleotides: TGTGCCTGGAGTAAGGAGGCGGGGGTCCTCACTGAAGCTTTCTTT. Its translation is CAWSKEAGVLTEAFF.

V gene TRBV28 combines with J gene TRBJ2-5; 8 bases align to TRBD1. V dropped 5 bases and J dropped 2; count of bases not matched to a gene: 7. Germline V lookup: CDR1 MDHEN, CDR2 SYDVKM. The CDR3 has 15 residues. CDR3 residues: CASSTSWTGQETQYF. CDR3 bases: TGTGCCAGCAGTACTTCTTGGACAGGGCAAGAGACCCAGTACTTC. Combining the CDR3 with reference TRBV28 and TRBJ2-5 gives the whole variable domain DVKVTQSSRYLVKRTGEKVFLECVQDMDHENMFWYRQDPGLGLRLIYFSYDVKMKEKGDIPEGYSVSREKKERFSLILESASTNQTSMYLCASSTSWTGQETQYFGPGTRLLVL.

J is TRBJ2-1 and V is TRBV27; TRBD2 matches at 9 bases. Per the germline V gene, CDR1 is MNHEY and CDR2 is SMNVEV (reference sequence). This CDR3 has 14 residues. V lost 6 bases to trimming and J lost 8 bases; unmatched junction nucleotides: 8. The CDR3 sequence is CASRGAGGPYEQFF. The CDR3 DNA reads TGTGCCAGCAGGGGGGCGGGAGGGCCCTATGAGCAGTTCTTC.